One and the same sample provided the 20 T cell receptor beta chains below, sequenced in a study of T cells after yellow fever vaccination (dated by TCRdb to the late 2010s). Sample treatment or condition, as interpreted from the label and publication: live attenuated yellow fever vaccine strain. Library preparation was by 5' RACE. These reads were obtained on an Illumina NovaSeq 6000. TCRdb reprocessed the public reads (quality trimming at Q25 with fastp, clone calling with MiXCR) and kept in-frame beta chains. Rows are combined by CDR3 protein, so each entry shows the most common genes and DNA. Within this sample are a few hundred thousand distinct CDR3 sequences, with around 5.3% of them counted one time only. In total, the top ten clones hold more than 3% of the sample. The sequenced sample was CD4+ T cells sorted from PBMCs, obtained on the day of the yellow fever booster vaccination. The receptor set was obtained from a man aged 18 to 30 who received the YFV17D yellow fever vaccine.

This clonotype has at least ten counts. The gene calls are TRBV27 and TRBJ1-5, with D uncertain. Trimming shortened V by 6 bases and J by 2 bases, and 5 bases separated the two germline ends. CDR3 length equals 12 residues. Germline V gene data show CDR1 as MNHEY and CDR2 as SMNVEV (reference sequence). The CDR3 DNA is TGTGCCAGCAGGGAGGGCAATCAGCCCCAGCATTTT. Protein: CASREGNQPQHF.

V and J are TRBV5-1 and TRBJ2-1; perhaps TRBD2 as D (6 bases). Germline lookup yields CDR1 SGHRS and CDR2 YFSETQ. The length of the CDR3 is 13 residues. Trimming removed 6 bases from V and 5 bases from J, with 12 bases in between. The CDR3 spells CASNSGGDNEQFF. The CDR3 nucleotides are TGCGCCAGCAACTCCGGGGGAGACAATGAGCAGTTCTTC.

Here the CDR3 DNA reads TGCGCCAGCAGCGCAGGGGCGATCTACAATGAGCAGTTCTTC. It codes for CASSAGAIYNEQFF. V usage is TRBV5-1 and J usage is TRBJ2-1, with D perhaps matching TRBD1 (6 bases). Germline CDR1 reads SGHRS; CDR2 reads YFSETQ. Between the trimmed V and J ends, which lost 4 bases and 3 bases, there was a span of 11 bases. The CDR3 covers 14 residues. Looking up the rest from reference TRBV5-1 and TRBJ2-1 gives the full variable domain: KAGVTQTPRYLIKTRGQQVTLSCSPISGHRSVSWYQQTPGQGLQFLFEYFSETQRNKGNFPGRFSGRQFSNSRSEMNVSTLELGDSALYLCASSAGAIYNEQFFGPGTRLTVL.

This clonotype was found a few times. J is TRBJ1-5 and V is TRBV2; D is possibly TRBD1 (6 bases). The CDR3 is made up of 15 amino acids. Trimming pared 0 bases from V and 5 bases from J, leaving 11 bases between. Germline V gene lookup returns CDR1 SNHLY and CDR2 FYNNEI. CDR3 region: CASSEALAGDQPQHF. CDR3 nucleotides: TGTGCCAGCAGTGAAGCGCTGGCAGGGGATCAGCCCCAGCATTTT.

This clonotype has more than one count but fewer than ten. The chain employs TRBV6-5 and TRBJ2-3, with D tentatively TRBD1 or TRBD2 (5 bases each). The V gene's germline CDR1 is MNHEY and CDR2 SVGAGI. The germline V and J ends were trimmed by 7 bases and 0 bases, with 11 bases remaining between them. The CDR3 sequence is 14 residues long. CDR3 amino acids: CASTQGRSTDTQYF. The DNA of the CDR3 is TGTGCCAGCACCCAGGGACGCAGCACAGATACGCAGTATTTT.

The chain employs TRBV11-2 and TRBJ2-5, with 7 bases lining up with TRBD2. This CDR3 contains 14 residues. J lost 5 bases, V lost 7 bases, and 10 bases had no gene match. The V gene's germline CDR1 is SGHAT and CDR2 FQNNGV. CDR3 DNA sequence: TGTGCCAGCAAGGCGGGGGACTACAAGGAGACCCAGTACTTC. It yields the protein CASKAGDYKETQYF.

This clonotype was detected many times. This sequence joins TRBV6-1 and TRBJ1-2; D gene unclear. The CDR3 runs to 15 residues. Germline assignment: CDR1 MNHNS and CDR2 SASEGT. Deletions cut 0 bases from V and 8 bases from J, with 16 bases between. CDR3 coding DNA: TGTGCCAGCAGTGAAGCTCTTTGGGTTCAGCGAGGCTACACCTTC. As protein: CASSEALWVQRGYTF.

The table lists this clonotype with a few counts. The chain joins TRBV9 to TRBJ2-3; 13 bases are a match to TRBD2. Per germline, CDR1 SGDLS and CDR2 YYNGEE. The CDR3 has 17 residues. The ends lost 0 bases at V and 6 bases at J; junction bases unmatched: 7. The CDR3 is CASSVGGLAGVQDTQYF. CDR3 in DNA: TGTGCCAGCAGCGTAGGTGGACTAGCGGGGGTTCAGGATACGCAGTATTTT.

This clonotype was counted ten times or more. V usage is TRBV20-1 and J usage is TRBJ2-3; unclear D gene. CDR3 size: 15 residues. Germline V gives CDR1 DFQATT, CDR2 SNEGSKA (reference sequence). The ends were cut back, 0 bases at V and 2 bases at J, with 12 bases in the middle. CDR3 coding DNA: TGCAGTGCTAGAGATCCACTCAAAAACACAGATACGCAGTATTTT. Amino acid sequence: CSARDPLKNTDTQYF.

In its sample, this clonotype was seen many times. The genes are TRBV20-1 and TRBJ2-5; 7 nucleotides agree with TRBD1. CDR1 is DFQATT and CDR2 is SNEGSKA in the germline V gene (reference sequence). This CDR3 is 13 amino acids long. V trimming: 6 bases; J trimming: 5 bases; junction bases outside the gene matches: 9. The CDR3: CSAINRGGETQYF. The CDR3 DNA reads as TGCAGTGCAATAAACAGGGGCGGCGAGACCCAGTACTTC.

This chain links TRBV20-1 with TRBJ2-2; 7 bases align to TRBD1. V trimming: 6 bases; J trimming: 2 bases; junction bases outside the gene matches: 6. The CDR3 contains 14 residues. CDR1 is DFQATT and CDR2 is SNEGSKA in the germline V gene (reference sequence). CDR3 amino acids: CSASGTVNTGELFF. In nucleotides, the CDR3 is TGCAGTGCGTCCGGGACAGTCAACACCGGGGAGCTGTTTTTT.

This clonotype came up a few times. The chain employs TRBV5-1 and TRBJ1-1; D gene uncertain. The CDR3 runs to 14 residues. Germline V gene lookup returns CDR1 SGHRS and CDR2 YFSETQ. The V gene lost 4 bases and the J gene lost 1 base, with 11 bases spanning the gap. The CDR3 bases are TGCGCCAGCAGCCTCCCGAGGAGGAACACTGAAGCTTTCTTT. This encodes CASSLPRRNTEAFF.

Worth noting for this clonotype: Its ends do not fully match the called genes, so a read error is possible. This chain's CDR3 is CASSLSRAGQKTKYF. DNA for the CDR3: TGTGCCAGCAGTTTATCGAGGGCAGGTCAAAAGACCAAGTACTTC. The chain recombines TRBV27 with TRBJ2-5; TRBD2 might be the D (5 bases). The CDR3 is 15 residues long. From germline, CDR1 is MNHEY and CDR2 SMNVEV (reference sequence).

The chain employs TRBV3-1 and TRBJ2-3; perhaps TRBD2 as D (5 bases). CDR3 length equals 13 residues. V dropped 7 bases and J dropped 0 bases, with 8 bases sitting between them. Germline loops: CDR1 LGHDT, CDR2 YNNKEL (reference sequence). As DNA, the CDR3 is TGTGCCAGCACTAGCCGGAGCACAGATACGCAGTATTTT. Translation gives CASTSRSTDTQYF.

This clonotype was counted many times. V and J are TRBV5-8 and TRBJ1-1, with D possibly matching TRBD1 (6 bases). The length of the CDR3 is 16 residues. The germline V and J ends were trimmed by 2 bases and 5 bases, with 19 bases remaining between them. Germline V gives CDR1 SGHTS, CDR2 YDEGEE. This CDR3 is CASSLNLGQTWTEAFF. The DNA of the CDR3 is TGTGCCAGCAGCTTAAACCTTGGACAGACGTGGACTGAAGCTTTCTTT.

This clonotype was recorded a few times. The chain uses TRBV7-2 and TRBJ1-2; unclear D gene. V dropped 5 bases and J dropped 2 bases, with 12 bases sitting between them. Germline CDR1 and CDR2: SGHTA and FQGNSA. CDR3 length: 14 residues. The CDR3, as DNA: TGTGCCAGCAGCCCGGGGAGGCGGAACTATGGCTACACCTTC. Protein product: CASSPGRRNYGYTF.

The rearrangement links TRBV20-1 to TRBJ2-2, with 13 positions matching TRBD2. Germline values: CDR1 DFQATT, CDR2 SNEGSKA (reference sequence). The V gene end was trimmed by 2 bases and the J gene end by 4 bases; junction bases not matched to a gene: 1. This CDR3 contains 15 residues. CDR3 DNA: TGCAGTGCTAGAAGACTAGCGGGGGGCACCGGGGAGCTGTTTTTT. Protein product: CSARRLAGGTGELFF.

In its sample, this clonotype was seen many times. The V gene is TRBV7-2, the J gene TRBJ2-7; TRBD1 matches 10 bases. The V segment lost 4 bases and the J segment 5 bases; nucleotides outside the gene matches: 5. The CDR3 covers 14 residues. Germline V gives CDR1 SGHTA, CDR2 FQGNSA. The CDR3 protein is CASSSMTGGDEQYF. CDR3 sequence (DNA): TGTGCCAGCAGCTCCATGACAGGGGGCGACGAGCAGTACTTC. Full variable domain (rest looked up from reference TRBV7-2 and TRBJ2-7): GAGVSQSPSNKVTEKGKDVELRCDPISGHTALYWYRQSLGQGLEFLIYFQGNSAPDKSGLPSDRFSAERTGGSVSTLTIQRTQQEDSAVYLCASSSMTGGDEQYFGPGTRLTVT.

The chain carries TRBV6-6 and TRBJ1-2; 11 bases fit TRBD1. The CDR3 is 17 residues long. Looked up from germline, CDR1 is MNHNY and CDR2 is SVGAGI (reference sequence). Trimming took 5 bases from V and 8 from J; bases not matched to a gene: 16. The chain's CDR3 is CASSRTRTGGARGGYTF. DNA for the CDR3: TGTGCCAGCAGTCGTACACGGACAGGGGGCGCACGGGGAGGCTACACCTTC.

This clonotype appeared many times. The chain has TRBV18 and TRBJ1-1, with 8 bases aligning to TRBD1. Germline V lookup: CDR1 KGHSH, CDR2 LQKENI. This CDR3 has 15 residues. The V segment lost 5 bases and the J segment 5 bases; nucleotides outside the gene matches: 10. CDR3: CASSSATGVGTEAFF. CDR3 DNA sequence: TGTGCCAGCTCATCCGCGACAGGGGTCGGGACTGAAGCTTTCTTT.